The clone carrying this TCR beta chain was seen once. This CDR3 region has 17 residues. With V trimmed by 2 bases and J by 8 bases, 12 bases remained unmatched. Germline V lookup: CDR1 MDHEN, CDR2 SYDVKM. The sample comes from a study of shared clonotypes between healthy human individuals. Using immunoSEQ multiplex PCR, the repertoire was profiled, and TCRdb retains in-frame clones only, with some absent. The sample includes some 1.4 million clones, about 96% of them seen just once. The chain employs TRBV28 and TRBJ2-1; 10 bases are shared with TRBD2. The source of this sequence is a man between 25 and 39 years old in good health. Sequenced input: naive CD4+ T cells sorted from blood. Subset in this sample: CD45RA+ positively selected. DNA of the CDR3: TGTGCCAGCAGTTTAATAGGCCGGCTAGCGGGAGACCATGAGCAGTTCTTC. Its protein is CASSLIGRLAGDHEQFF.